The present entry profiles one T cell receptor beta chain with its context. These data belong to a study of technical replicates of blood from a handful of donors. Here immunoSEQ multiplex PCR was the method, and the copy in TCRdb shows in-frame clones only, minus some. Seen here are about 83,000 clones, around 90% observed once, and the top ten hold around 0.24%. V shed 8 bases and J 3 bases; nucleotides not matched to a gene: 3. Germline V gives CDR1 ENHRY, CDR2 SYGVKD. The CDR3 totals 13 residues. The specimen was T cells isolated from PBMCs. This sequence joins TRBV10-3 and TRBJ2-1; 8 nucleotides align to TRBD2. The TCR was taken from a human donor in good health. CDR3 in amino acids: CAIQSGGYNEQFF. DNA of the CDR3: TGTGCCATCCAAAGCGGGGGCTACAATGAGCAGTTCTTC.